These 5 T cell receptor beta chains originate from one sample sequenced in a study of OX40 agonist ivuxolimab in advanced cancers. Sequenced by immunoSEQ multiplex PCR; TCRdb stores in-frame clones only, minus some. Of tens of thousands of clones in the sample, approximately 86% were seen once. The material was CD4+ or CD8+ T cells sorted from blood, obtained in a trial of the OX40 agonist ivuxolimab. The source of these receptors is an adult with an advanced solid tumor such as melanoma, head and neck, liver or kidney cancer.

The chain's CDR3 is CAISDTIAGGGATGELFF. The CDR3 bases are TGTGCCATCAGTGATACGATAGCGGGAGGAGGTGCCACCGGGGAGCTGTTTTTT. The chain recombines TRBV10-3 with TRBJ2-2; 10 nucleotides align to TRBD2. The CDR3 is made up of 18 amino acids. The trim removed 3 bases at V and 4 bases at J, leaving 11 bases unmatched. CDR1 and CDR2 from the germline V gene are ENHRY and SYGVKD.

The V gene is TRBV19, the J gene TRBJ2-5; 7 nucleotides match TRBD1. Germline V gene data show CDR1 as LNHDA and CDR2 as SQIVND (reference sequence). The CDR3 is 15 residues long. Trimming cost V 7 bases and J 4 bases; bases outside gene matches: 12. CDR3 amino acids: CASTRGQDVGETQYF. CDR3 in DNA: TGTGCCAGTACTAGGGGGCAGGACGTGGGAGAGACCCAGTACTTC.

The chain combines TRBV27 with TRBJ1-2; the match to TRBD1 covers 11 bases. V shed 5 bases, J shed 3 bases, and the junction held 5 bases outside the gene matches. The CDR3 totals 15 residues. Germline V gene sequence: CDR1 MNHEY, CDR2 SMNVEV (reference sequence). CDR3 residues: CASSLGTGGHYGYTF. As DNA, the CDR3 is TGTGCCAGCAGTCTCGGGACAGGGGGTCACTATGGCTACACCTTC.

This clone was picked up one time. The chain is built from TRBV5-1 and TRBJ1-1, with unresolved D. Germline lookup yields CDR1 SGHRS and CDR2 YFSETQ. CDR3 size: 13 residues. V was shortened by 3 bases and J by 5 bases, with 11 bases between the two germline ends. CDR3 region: CASSSDLGTEAFF. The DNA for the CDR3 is TGCGCCAGCAGCTCGGACCTTGGTACTGAAGCTTTCTTT. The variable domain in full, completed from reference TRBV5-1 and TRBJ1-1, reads KAGVTQTPRYLIKTRGQQVTLSCSPISGHRSVSWYQQTPGQGLQFLFEYFSETQRNKGNFPGRFSGRQFSNSRSEMNVSTLELGDSALYLCASSSDLGTEAFFGQGTRLTVV.

In DNA, the CDR3 is TGTGCCAGCAGCTTAGTGGGCTCTGGGGCCAACGTCCTGACTTTC. Encoded protein: CASSLVGSGANVLTF. The rearrangement joins TRBV7-2 to TRBJ2-6, with D hard to call. CDR1 and CDR2 (germline): SGHTA, FQGNSA. V was shortened by 1 base and J by 0 bases, with 4 bases between the two germline ends. This CDR3 has 15 residues.